This T cell receptor (beta chain) was recorded in a study of blood T cell repertoires in COVID-19. With 5 bases removed from V and 2 bases from J, the gap between germline ends came to 13 bases. The CDR3 is made up of 14 amino acids. Germline V gives CDR1 MNHEY, CDR2 SVGAGI. The table came from immunoSEQ multiplex PCR; TCRdb's copy has only in-frame clones and leaves some out. This table holds roughly 120,000 clones, roughly 91% found once. This clonotype originated in a woman between 50 and 59 years old with acute or convalescent COVID-19. Source material: peripheral blood. The V gene is TRBV6-5, the J gene TRBJ2-7; D may be TRBD1 (5 bases). CDR3 DNA sequence: TGTGCCAGCAGTCTACCCAGGGTCCCCTACGAGCAGTACTTC. It yields the protein CASSLPRVPYEQYF.